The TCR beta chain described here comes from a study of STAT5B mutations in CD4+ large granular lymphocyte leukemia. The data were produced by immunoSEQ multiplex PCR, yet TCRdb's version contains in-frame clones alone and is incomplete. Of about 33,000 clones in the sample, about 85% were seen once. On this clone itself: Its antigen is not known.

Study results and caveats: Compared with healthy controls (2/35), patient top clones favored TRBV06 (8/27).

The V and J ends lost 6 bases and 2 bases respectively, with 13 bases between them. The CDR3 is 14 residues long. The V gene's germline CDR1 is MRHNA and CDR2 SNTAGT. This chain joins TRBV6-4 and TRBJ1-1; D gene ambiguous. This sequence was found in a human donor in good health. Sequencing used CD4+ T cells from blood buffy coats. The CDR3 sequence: CASSASPGNTEAFF. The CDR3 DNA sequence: TGTGCCAGCAGCGCTTCCCCTGGAAACACTGAAGCTTTCTTT.